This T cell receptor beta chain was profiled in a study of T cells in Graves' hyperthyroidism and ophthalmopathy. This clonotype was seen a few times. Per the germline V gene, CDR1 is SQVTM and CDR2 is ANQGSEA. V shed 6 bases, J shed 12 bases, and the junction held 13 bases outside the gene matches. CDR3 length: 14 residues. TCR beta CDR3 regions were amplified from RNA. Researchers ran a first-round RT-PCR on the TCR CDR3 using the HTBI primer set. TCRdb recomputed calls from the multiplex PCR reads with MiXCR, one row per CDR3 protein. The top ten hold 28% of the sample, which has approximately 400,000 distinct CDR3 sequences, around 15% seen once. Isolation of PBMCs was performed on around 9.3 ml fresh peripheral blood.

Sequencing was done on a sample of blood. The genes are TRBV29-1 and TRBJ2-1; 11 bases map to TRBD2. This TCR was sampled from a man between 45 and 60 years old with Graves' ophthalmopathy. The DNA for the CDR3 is TGCAGCGTGAGAGGGGACACAGGACTAGCGGGGCAGTTCTTC. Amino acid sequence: CSVRGDTGLAGQFF.